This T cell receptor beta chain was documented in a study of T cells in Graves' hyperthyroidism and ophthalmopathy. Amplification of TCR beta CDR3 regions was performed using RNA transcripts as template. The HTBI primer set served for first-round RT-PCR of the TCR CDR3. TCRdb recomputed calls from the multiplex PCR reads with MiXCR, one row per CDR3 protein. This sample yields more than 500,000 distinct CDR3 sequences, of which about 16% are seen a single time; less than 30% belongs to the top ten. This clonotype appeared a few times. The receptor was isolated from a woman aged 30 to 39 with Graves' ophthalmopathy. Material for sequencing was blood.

The chain's CDR3 is CATSDSYTGGFNEKLFF. CDR3 sequence (DNA): TGTGCCACCAGTGACAGCTATACCGGGGGATTTAATGAAAAACTGTTTTTT. The V gene is TRBV24-1, the J gene TRBJ1-4; D is possibly TRBD1 (5 bases). Looked up from germline, CDR1 is KGHDR and CDR2 is SFDVKD. The CDR3 contains 17 residues. Trimming stripped 4 bases from V and 4 bases from J, with 18 bases between.